Below are 21 T cell receptor beta chains sequenced from a single sample in a study of shared clonotypes between healthy human individuals. Measured with immunoSEQ multiplex PCR; TCRdb has only the in-frame clones, and not every one. The sample yields approximately 2,300,000 clones, approximately 90% seen once. The sample was naive CD4+ T cells from PBMCs. The subset: CD45RA+ positively selected. All receptors derive from a man between 18 and 35 years old in good health. Some clones in this sample may be carry-over from other donors' samples.

The sample holds one count of this clone. The chain is built from TRBV9 and TRBJ2-7; TRBD2 might be the D (6 bases). This CDR3 spans 15 amino acids. V was pared by 2 bases and J by 0 bases, with 12 bases between. Germline CDR1 reads SGDLS; CDR2 reads YYNGEE. CDR3 sequence: CASSVGLATSYEQYF. The CDR3 nucleotides are TGTGCCAGCAGCGTCGGGCTAGCGACCTCCTACGAGCAGTACTTC.

The J gene is TRBJ2-6, the V gene TRBV4-2; D is possibly TRBD1 (5 bases). CDR1 and CDR2 from the germline V gene are LGHNA and YNFKEQ. CDR3 length: 17 residues. Trimming took off 4 bases at V and 0 bases at J, with 13 bases between the two ends. The CDR3 DNA reads as TGTGCCAGCAGCCCAGGACAACAAGTCTCTGGGGCCAACGTCCTGACTTTC. Protein: CASSPGQQVSGANVLTF.

V is TRBV20-1 and J is TRBJ2-1; D is ambiguous. Trimming stripped 6 bases from V and 12 bases from J, with 12 bases between. CDR3 length: 10 amino acids. Germline CDR1 reads DFQATT; CDR2 reads SNEGSKA (reference sequence). The CDR3 nucleotides are TGCAGTGCGCCCTTAGTTGTGCAGTTCTTC. Translated: CSAPLVVQFF.

As to this clone: Additional DNA sequences in this sample encode the identical CDR3. The chain has TRBV18 and TRBJ1-3, with D tentatively TRBD1 (6 bases). The CDR3 has 15 amino acids. Germline V gives CDR1 KGHSH, CDR2 LQKENI. Trimming left V 0 bases short and J 3 bases short, with 9 bases between. CDR3 DNA: TGTGCCAGCTCACCACCAGGGGGGCTTGGAAACACCATATATTTT. Residues: CASSPPGGLGNTIYF.

The V gene is TRBV5-6, the J gene TRBJ2-6; D possibly corresponds to TRBD2 (6 bases). The CDR3 loop spans 17 amino acids. Looked up from germline, CDR1 is SGHDT and CDR2 is YYEEEE. V gave up 0 bases and J gave up 3 bases, with 13 bases separating them. CDR3 in amino acids: CASSLAGGDFGANVLTF. In DNA, the CDR3 is TGTGCCAGCAGCTTGGCCGGAGGGGACTTTGGGGCCAACGTCCTGACTTTC.

The genes are TRBV28 and TRBJ2-7; 7 bases are shared with TRBD2. Germline CDR1 and CDR2: MDHEN and SYDVKM. V lost 7 bases, J lost 2 bases, and 5 bases stayed unmatched. The CDR3 runs 13 residues. DNA for the CDR3: TGTGCCAGCACCGGGGGGACCCCCTACGAGCAGTACTTC. It yields the protein CASTGGTPYEQYF.

This clone was observed once. The CDR3 loop is CASRYRQTNSYEQYF. Here the CDR3 DNA reads TGTGCCAGCAGATATCGACAGACCAACTCCTACGAGCAGTACTTC. The rearrangement links TRBV6-6 to TRBJ2-7; TRBD1 might be the D (5 bases). The germline CDR1 and CDR2 sequences are MNHNY and SVGAGI (reference sequence). V lost 6 bases and J lost 0, with 15 bases in between. CDR3 length: 15 residues.

This chain joins TRBV30 and TRBJ1-1; tentatively, D is TRBD1 (5 bases). The CDR3 has 15 amino acids. The germline V and J ends were trimmed by 0 bases and 5 bases, with 16 bases remaining between them. Germline V gene lookup returns CDR1 GTSNPN and CDR2 SVGIG (reference sequence). The CDR3 here is CAWSVGQYTMTEAFF. CDR3 in DNA: TGTGCCTGGAGTGTAGGACAATACACTATGACTGAAGCTTTCTTT.

This chain links TRBV6-6 with TRBJ1-2; a possible D gene is TRBD1 (5 bases). V was clipped by 0 bases and J by 2 bases, with 13 bases between them. The CDR3 spans 16 residues. Germline V gene data show CDR1 as MNHNY and CDR2 as SVGAGI (reference sequence). CDR3 residues: CASSYSAGTGNYGYTF. Here the CDR3 DNA reads TGTGCCAGCAGTTACTCCGCGGGGACGGGGAACTATGGCTACACCTTC.

This chain links TRBV14 with TRBJ1-3; D gene unclear. CDR1 and CDR2 from the germline V gene are SGHDN and FVKESK. The CDR3 sequence is 13 residues long. The V and J ends lost 6 bases and 3 bases respectively, with 9 bases between them. The CDR3 region is CASSHGLGNTIYF. CDR3 sequence (DNA): TGTGCCAGCAGTCACGGACTTGGAAACACCATATATTTT.

As concerns this clone: The same CDR3 also results from other DNA sequences found in this sample. This chain links TRBV5-1 with TRBJ2-5, with D hard to call. The germline gives CDR1 SGHRS, CDR2 YFSETQ. The length of the CDR3 is 13 residues. Trimming shortened V by 0 bases and J by 5 bases, and 8 bases separated the two germline ends. Here the CDR3 DNA reads TGCGCCAGCAGCTTGGCATTAGGGGAGACCCAGTACTTC. It translates to CASSLALGETQYF.

This sequence joins TRBV11-3 and TRBJ2-2; 10 nucleotides agree with TRBD1. The V gene's germline CDR1 is SGHNT and CDR2 YENEEA. This CDR3 contains 17 residues. The V segment lost 7 bases and the J segment 3 bases; nucleotides outside the gene matches: 11. The CDR3 spells CASNQPGQGLYTGELFF. As DNA, the CDR3 is TGTGCCAGCAACCAACCGGGACAGGGGTTATACACCGGGGAGCTGTTTTTT.

This chain connects TRBV21-1 to TRBJ2-3; TRBD2, as called in the table, went unchecked against the DNA. TRBV21-1 is a listed pseudogene. This CDR3 spans 21 amino acids. This chain's CDR3 is CASSKEGTGELAGGWTDTQYF. For the CDR3, the DNA is TGTGCCAGCAGCAAAGAGGGGACAGGGGAATTAGCGGGAGGATGGACAGATACGCAGTATTTT.

The chain combines TRBV7-8 with TRBJ2-1; TRBD1 agrees at 7 bases. Looked up from germline, CDR1 is SGHVS and CDR2 is FQNEAQ. Unmatched junction bases numbered 7, after V lost 4 bases and J lost 10 bases. The CDR3 runs to 13 residues. The CDR3 region has the DNA TGTGCCAGCAGCTATGACAGGGCCATGGAGCAGTTCTTC. Its translation is CASSYDRAMEQFF.

This clone has only one observation. The chain recombines TRBV5-1 with TRBJ2-1, with TRBD2 matching over 11 bases. The CDR3 length is 16 residues. J lost 10 bases, V lost 0 bases, and 9 bases had no gene match. From germline, CDR1 is SGHRS and CDR2 YFSETQ. In DNA, the CDR3 is TGCGCCAGCAGCTTGGGGTCTAGCGGGAGGCCATGGGAGCAGTTCTTC. Translation gives CASSLGSSGRPWEQFF. The full variable domain, rest sourced from reference TRBV5-1 and TRBJ2-1, is KAGVTQTPRYLIKTRGQQVTLSCSPISGHRSVSWYQQTPGQGLQFLFEYFSETQRNKGNFPGRFSGRQFSNSRSEMNVSTLELGDSALYLCASSLGSSGRPWEQFFGPGTRLTVL.

The chain has TRBV7-2 and TRBJ2-7; possible D gene TRBD1, 6 bases. CDR1 SGHTA and CDR2 FQGNSA come from the germline V gene. This CDR3 has 15 residues. The V and J ends lost 5 bases and 2 bases respectively, with 16 bases between them. For the CDR3, the DNA is TGTGCCAGCAGCCCAGGCACAGGGCAGACCTACGAGCAGTACTTC. Translation gives CASSPGTGQTYEQYF.

The gene calls are TRBV19 and TRBJ1-2; D is uncertain. CDR1 is LNHDA, CDR2 SQIVND, per germline (reference sequence). The CDR3 consists of 12 residues. V shed 5 bases and J shed 8 bases, with 12 bases lying between them. The CDR3 spells CASSVPPRGYTF. CDR3 nucleotide sequence: TGTGCCAGTAGTGTCCCCCCGCGGGGCTACACCTTC.

The chain employs TRBV9 and TRBJ2-7, with 7 bases aligning to TRBD1. The CDR3 extends over 16 amino acids. J was trimmed by 3 bases and V by 5 bases; bases with no gene match: 14. Germline CDR1 SGDLS, CDR2 YYNGEE. CDR3 in amino acids: CASSRRMRGGLYEQYF. For the CDR3, the DNA is TGTGCCAGCAGTCGTAGAATGCGAGGGGGCCTCTACGAGCAGTACTTC.

V and J are TRBV19 and TRBJ2-2; 7 positions match TRBD2. Per germline, CDR1 LNHDA and CDR2 SQIVND (reference sequence). With V trimmed by 3 bases and J by 2 bases, 3 bases remained unmatched. The CDR3 has 15 amino acids. CDR3 sequence: CASSISGPNTGELFF. In DNA, the CDR3 is TGTGCCAGTAGTATTAGCGGGCCTAACACCGGGGAGCTGTTTTTT.

The chain employs TRBV30 and TRBJ2-1; possibly TRBD2 for D (5 bases). V dropped 0 bases and J dropped 12 bases, with 18 bases sitting between them. Germline values: CDR1 GTSNPN, CDR2 SVGIG (reference sequence). The CDR3 is made up of 14 amino acids. CDR3 region: CAWSVSTGVRGQFF. For the CDR3, the DNA is TGTGCCTGGAGTGTTTCGACCGGAGTTCGGGGGCAGTTCTTC.

J is TRBJ1-5 and V is TRBV9, with D tentatively TRBD1 (6 bases). Trimming removed 4 bases from V and 7 bases from J, with 18 bases in between. Germline CDR1 is SGDLS and CDR2 is YYNGEE. The CDR3 length is 15 residues. CDR3 sequence: CASSRRGGSDQPQHF. DNA of the CDR3: TGTGCCAGCAGCCGAAGGGGGGGGTCAGACCAGCCCCAGCATTTT.